This TCR beta chain originates from a study of blood T cell repertoires in COVID-19. About the research overall: COVID-19 samples collected from the United States, Italy and Spain covered acute and convalescent phases. The analysed material was cDNA or gDNA that came from T cells, B-cell-depleted T cells, or PBMCs.

Donors were grouped by their self-reported clinical history. Germline loops: CDR1 SQVTM, CDR2 ANQGSEA. V was shortened by 5 bases and J by 5 bases, with 16 bases between the two germline ends. The CDR3 length is 14 residues. In the original workflow: The authors estimated nucleated cell counts from reference gene primer amplification. The table came from immunoSEQ multiplex PCR; TCRdb's copy has only in-frame clones and leaves some out. The V and J calls and clone size are taken from that table; D and trimming were inferred from the DNA. The table lists approximately 220,000 clones, roughly 89% of them singletons.

This clonotype originated in a woman under 40 with acute COVID-19. Sample: PBMCs or T cells enriched from blood (not recorded which). The gene calls are TRBV29-1 and TRBJ1-5, with TRBD1 as a possible D gene (5 bases). CDR3 sequence (DNA): TGCAGCGTTCTAGGGGTTTCGGTAGATCAGCCCCAGCATTTT. Its translation is CSVLGVSVDQPQHF. Complete variable domain (other parts from reference TRBV29-1 and TRBJ1-5): SAVISQKPSRDICQRGTSLTIQCQVDSQVTMMFWYRQQPGQSLTLIATANQGSEATYESGFVIDKFPISRPNLTFSTLTVSNMSPEDSSIYLCSVLGVSVDQPQHFGDGTRLSIL.